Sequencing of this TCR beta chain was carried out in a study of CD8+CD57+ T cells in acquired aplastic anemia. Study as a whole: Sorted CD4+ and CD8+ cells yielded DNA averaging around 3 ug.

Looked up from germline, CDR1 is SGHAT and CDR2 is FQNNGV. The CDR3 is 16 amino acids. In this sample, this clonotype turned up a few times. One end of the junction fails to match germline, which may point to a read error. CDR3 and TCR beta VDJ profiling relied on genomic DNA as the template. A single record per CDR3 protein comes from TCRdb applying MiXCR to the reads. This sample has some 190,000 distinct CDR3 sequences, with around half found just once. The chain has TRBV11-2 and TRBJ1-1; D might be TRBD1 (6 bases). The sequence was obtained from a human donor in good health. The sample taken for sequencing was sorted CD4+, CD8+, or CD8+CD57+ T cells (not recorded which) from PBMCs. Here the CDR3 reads CASSLFARGLIRVASF. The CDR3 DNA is TGTGCCAGCAGCTTATTCGCCAGGGGACTCATCAGGGTGGCTTCCTTT.